A selection of T cell receptor beta chains follows, all from one sample in a study of blood T cell repertoires in COVID-19. Profiled with immunoSEQ multiplex PCR; TCRdb holds only in-frame clones, not every one. This repertoire shows more than 250,000 clones, around 89% found once; its top ten account for under 7.5%. Sequenced sample: peripheral blood. The source of these receptors is a man aged 18 to 35 who had recovered from COVID-19. The CDR3 runs from the conserved cysteine through the conserved F or W. Each record gives: D gene, J gene, clone size, V gene, CDR3 protein, CDR3 DNA. A D gene is named only where the DNA matches it firmly. Clone sizes are given selectively: once, few, many, or a class where the clone is expanded.

D gene: -
J gene: TRBJ2-1
clone size: -
V gene: TRBV14
CDR3 protein: CASSQEIYNEQFF
CDR3 DNA: TGTGCCAGCAGCCAGGAGATTTACAATGAGCAGTTCTTC

D gene: TRBD2
J gene: TRBJ2-3
clone size: -
V gene: TRBV3-1/TRBV3-2
CDR3 protein: CASSSEREGPSTQYF
CDR3 DNA: TGTGCCAGCAGTTCAGAGCGGGAGGGCCCAAGTACGCAGTATTTT

D gene: TRBD1
J gene: TRBJ2-2
clone size: once
V gene: TRBV18
CDR3 protein: CASSPGQGMIWELFF
CDR3 DNA: TGTGCCAGCTCACCGGGACAGGGGATGATATGGGAGCTGTTTTTT

D gene: TRBD1
J gene: TRBJ1-2
clone size: -
V gene: TRBV2
CDR3 protein: CASKGASGGNYGYTF
CDR3 DNA: TGTGCCAGTAAAGGGGCGTCAGGGGGAAACTATGGCTACACCTTC

D gene: -
J gene: TRBJ1-2
clone size: -
V gene: TRBV20-1
CDR3 protein: CSGYTGGGYTF
CDR3 DNA: TGCAGTGGATATACCGGGGGTGGCTACACCTTC

D gene: TRBD1
J gene: TRBJ2-7
clone size: few
V gene: TRBV7-9
CDR3 protein: CASSPLGQGRPSSYEQYF
CDR3 DNA: TGTGCCAGCAGCCCCTTGGGACAGGGGCGTCCTAGCTCCTACGAGCAGTACTTC

D gene: TRBD1
J gene: TRBJ1-1
clone size: once
V gene: TRBV5-1
CDR3 protein: CASSLTGGGTEAFF
CDR3 DNA: TGCGCCAGCAGCTTGACAGGGGGCGGGACTGAAGCTTTCTTT

D gene: -
J gene: TRBJ1-1
clone size: -
V gene: TRBV12-3/TRBV12-4
CDR3 protein: CASSPLGNTEAFF
CDR3 DNA: TGTGCCAGCAGTCCCCTCGGGAACACTGAAGCTTTCTTT

D gene: -
J gene: TRBJ2-1
clone size: once
V gene: TRBV6-5
CDR3 protein: CASSYTGYDEQFF
CDR3 DNA: TGTGCCAGCAGTTATACAGGGTACGATGAGCAGTTCTTC

D gene: TRBD1
J gene: TRBJ2-3
clone size: -
V gene: TRBV9
CDR3 protein: CASSVGMTGGLTDTQYF
CDR3 DNA: TGTGCCAGCAGCGTAGGCATGACAGGGGGATTAACAGATACGCAGTATTTT

D gene: -
J gene: TRBJ2-7
clone size: few
V gene: TRBV5-6
CDR3 protein: CASSLGGRGWVEQYF
CDR3 DNA: TGTGCCAGCAGCTTGGGAGGCAGGGGTTGGGTCGAGCAGTACTTC

D gene: -
J gene: TRBJ1-5
clone size: -
V gene: TRBV7-2
CDR3 protein: CASSPGILYSNQPQHF
CDR3 DNA: TGTGCCAGCAGCCCAGGGATCCTGTATAGCAATCAGCCCCAGCATTTT

D gene: TRBD1
J gene: TRBJ1-4
clone size: -
V gene: TRBV4-2
CDR3 protein: CASSQEKTGGPPREKLFF
CDR3 DNA: TGTGCCAGCAGCCAAGAGAAGACAGGGGGCCCCCCGAGGGAAAAACTGTTTTTT

D gene: -
J gene: TRBJ1-3
clone size: -
V gene: TRBV10-3
CDR3 protein: CAISAQSPGSGNTIYF
CDR3 DNA: TGTGCCATCAGTGCCCAGAGTCCAGGGTCTGGAAACACCATATATTTT

D gene: TRBD2
J gene: TRBJ2-4
clone size: -
V gene: TRBV7-9
CDR3 protein: CASSLVWGGLAKNIQYF
CDR3 DNA: TGTGCCAGCAGCTTAGTGTGGGGGGGTCTAGCCAAAAACATTCAGTACTTC

D gene: -
J gene: TRBJ2-1
clone size: -
V gene: TRBV19
CDR3 protein: CASSPTGFREQFF
CDR3 DNA: TGTGCCAGTAGTCCCACAGGGTTTCGTGAGCAGTTCTTC

D gene: -
J gene: TRBJ2-3
clone size: -
V gene: TRBV14
CDR3 protein: CASSWHDTQYF
CDR3 DNA: TGTGCCAGCAGCTGGCATGATACGCAGTATTTT

D gene: TRBD2
J gene: TRBJ2-7
clone size: -
V gene: TRBV11-3
CDR3 protein: CASSSHRGLAGGFSYEQYF
CDR3 DNA: TGTGCCAGCAGCTCCCATAGGGGACTAGCGGGAGGGTTCTCCTACGAGCAGTACTTC

D gene: -
J gene: TRBJ1-2
clone size: -
V gene: TRBV29-1
CDR3 protein: CSVELLNRDGYTF
CDR3 DNA: TGCAGCGTTGAGCTTTTGAACAGGGATGGCTACACCTTC

D gene: TRBD2
J gene: TRBJ2-1
clone size: -
V gene: TRBV7-2
CDR3 protein: CASSGRLADSYNEQFF
CDR3 DNA: TGTGCCAGCAGCGGCAGACTAGCGGACTCCTACAATGAGCAGTTCTTC

D gene: TRBD1
J gene: TRBJ2-3
clone size: -
V gene: TRBV13
CDR3 protein: CASSRGSRPDRGEDTQYF
CDR3 DNA: TGTGCCAGCAGCCGGGGTAGCCGCCCGGACAGGGGCGAAGATACGCAGTATTTT

D gene: TRBD2
J gene: TRBJ2-1
clone size: once
V gene: TRBV9
CDR3 protein: CASSARLARGNEQFF
CDR3 DNA: TGTGCCAGCAGCGCCAGACTAGCGAGGGGCAATGAGCAGTTCTTC

D gene: -
J gene: TRBJ2-2
clone size: -
V gene: TRBV9
CDR3 protein: CASSARGDLNTGELFF
CDR3 DNA: TGTGCCAGCAGCGCGAGAGGTGACCTGAACACCGGGGAGCTGTTTTTT

D gene: TRBD2
J gene: TRBJ2-3
clone size: -
V gene: TRBV11-2
CDR3 protein: CASSFPVPAGGETDTQYF
CDR3 DNA: TGTGCCAGCAGCTTTCCGGTCCCAGCGGGAGGAGAGACAGATACGCAGTATTTT

D gene: TRBD1
J gene: TRBJ1-1
clone size: -
V gene: TRBV6-2/TRBV6-3
CDR3 protein: CASSYVRGTGGNTEAFF
CDR3 DNA: TGTGCCAGCAGTTACGTTAGGGGGACAGGGGGCAACACTGAAGCTTTCTTT

D gene: -
J gene: TRBJ2-3
clone size: -
V gene: TRBV5-1
CDR3 protein: CASSLGVRGATDTQYF
CDR3 DNA: TGCGCCAGCAGCTTGGGTGTCAGGGGGGCCACAGATACGCAGTATTTT

D gene: -
J gene: TRBJ2-7
clone size: -
V gene: TRBV29-1
CDR3 protein: CSVRTNPPGEQYF
CDR3 DNA: TGCAGCGTCCGGACAAACCCCCCCGGCGAGCAGTACTTC

D gene: -
J gene: TRBJ2-7
clone size: -
V gene: TRBV6-5
CDR3 protein: CASSYSSGGSSYEQYF
CDR3 DNA: TGTGCCAGCAGTTACTCGTCTGGGGGCAGCTCCTACGAGCAGTACTTC

D gene: -
J gene: TRBJ1-4
clone size: -
V gene: TRBV19
CDR3 protein: CASSIRGSGEKLFF
CDR3 DNA: TGTGCCAGTAGTATTAGGGGGTCCGGAGAAAAACTGTTTTTT